The sample holds one count of the clone carrying this T cell receptor beta chain. What it recognizes is unknown. The data belong to a study of long-term antiretroviral therapy in people with HIV. The assay used was immunoSEQ (version v3.0), run at survey level. Here immunoSEQ multiplex PCR was the method, and the copy in TCRdb shows in-frame clones only, minus some. The data contain more than 15,000 clones, 75% to 90% of them singletons. Sampling of each donor yielded at least one pre-ART PBMC sample and at least two post-ART PBMC samples. The study, taken as a whole, reports: ART preceded a rise in diversity that nonetheless stayed lower than in transplant donor controls.

This sample comprised unsorted PBMCs, obtained 0.3 years after starting antiretroviral therapy. This receptor was obtained from a man in his late teens or twenties with HIV.

The CDR3 loop is CASSYSGETEAFF. CDR3 DNA: TGTGCCAGCAGTTACTCAGGTGAAACTGAAGCTTTCTTT. The J gene is TRBJ1-1, the V gene TRBV6-6; D gene uncertain. Per the germline V gene, CDR1 is MNHNY and CDR2 is SVGAGI (reference sequence). This CDR3 has 13 residues. V lost 0 bases, J lost 5 bases, and 7 bases lay in between.